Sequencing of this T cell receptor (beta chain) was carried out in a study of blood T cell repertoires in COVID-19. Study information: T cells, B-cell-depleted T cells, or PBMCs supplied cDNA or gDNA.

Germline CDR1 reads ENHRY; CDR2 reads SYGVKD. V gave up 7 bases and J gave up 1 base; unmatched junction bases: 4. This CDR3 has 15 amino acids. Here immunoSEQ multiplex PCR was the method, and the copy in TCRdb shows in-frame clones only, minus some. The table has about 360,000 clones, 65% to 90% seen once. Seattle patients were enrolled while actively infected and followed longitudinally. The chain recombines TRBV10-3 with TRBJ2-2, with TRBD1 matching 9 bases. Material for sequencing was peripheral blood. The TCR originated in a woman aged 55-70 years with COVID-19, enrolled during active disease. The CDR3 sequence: CAITPGQGNTGELFF. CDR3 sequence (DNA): TGTGCCATCACTCCGGGACAGGGGAACACCGGGGAGCTGTTTTTT.